Listed here are 26 T cell receptor beta chains from one sample, sequenced in a study of T cells and copy number aberrations in small-cell lung cancer. Profiled with immunoSEQ multiplex PCR; TCRdb holds only in-frame clones, not every one. The sample consists of about 1,600 clones, about 85% of them appearing once. The sample was normal tissue next to the tumor. The origin of the receptors is a man aged 55 to 70 with small cell lung cancer.

This clone was detected only a few times. The V call is TRBV28, the J call TRBJ2-1; tentatively, D is TRBD2 (6 bases). Trimming took 4 bases from V and 9 from J, leaving 13 bases between them. The CDR3 length is 13 residues. The germline V gene has CDR1 MDHEN and CDR2 SYDVKM. The CDR3 protein is CASSSKDYSEQFF. CDR3 coding DNA: TGTGCCAGCAGTTCCAAGGACTATTCTGAGCAGTTCTTC.

This sequence joins TRBV4-1 and TRBJ2-7, with D perhaps TRBD1 (5 bases). The CDR3 covers 14 residues. Germline CDR1 and CDR2: MGHRA and YSYEKL. V shed 1 base and J shed 9 bases, with 16 bases lying between them. The CDR3 coding sequence is TGCGCCAGCAGCCAAGCTCTGCGGACACCTGGGCAGTACTTC. This encodes CASSQALRTPGQYF.

The J gene is TRBJ1-1, the V gene TRBV7-3; a weak D match, TRBD1 (6 bases). Germline V CDR1 and CDR2: SGHTA, FQGTGA. The CDR3 extends over 15 amino acids. The V end lost 4 bases, the J end lost 1 base, and 13 bases lay between the germline ends. The CDR3 region has the DNA TGTGCCAGCAGCTCATCCAGACAGGCGAACACTGAAGCTTTCTTT. It yields the protein CASSSSRQANTEAFF.

This clone was found a few times. The chain is built from TRBV6-4 and TRBJ1-1; TRBD1 agrees at 8 bases. The length of the CDR3 is 15 residues. The V segment lost 3 bases and the J segment 5 bases; nucleotides outside the gene matches: 8. Germline values: CDR1 MRHNA, CDR2 SNTAGT. The CDR3 sequence is CASSEEDRGVTEAFF. The CDR3 DNA follows: TGTGCCAGCAGTGAGGAAGACAGGGGTGTGACTGAAGCTTTCTTT.

V and J are TRBV11-2 and TRBJ2-1; a weak D match, TRBD1 (6 bases). Germline CDR1 and CDR2: SGHAT and FQNNGV. The CDR3 sequence is 14 residues long. Trimming shortened V by 2 bases and J by 6 bases, and 11 bases separated the two germline ends. The CDR3 DNA reads as TGTGCCAGCAGCTTACAGGGGCTGAGCAATGAGCAGTTCTTC. Translating gives CASSLQGLSNEQFF.

This clone appeared once. The chain is built from TRBV14 and TRBJ1-2; no clear D gene. V was shortened by 1 base and J by 3 bases, with 9 bases between the two germline ends. The CDR3 sequence is 14 residues long. CDR1 and CDR2 from the germline V gene are SGHDN and FVKESK. CDR3 in DNA: TGTGCCAGCAGCCAAGTCGGAATTTACTATGGCTACACCTTC. Translating gives CASSQVGIYYGYTF.

CDR3 loop: CASSPGLAGGRRAETQYF. The DNA for the CDR3 is TGTGCCAGCAGCCCCGGGCTAGCGGGAGGTCGAAGGGCAGAGACCCAGTACTTC. The gene calls are TRBV5-4 and TRBJ2-5; 11 positions agree with TRBD2. Germline V gene data show CDR1 as SGHNT and CDR2 as YYREEE (reference sequence). V trimming: 4 bases; J trimming: 4 bases; junction bases outside the gene matches: 15. The CDR3 spans 18 residues.

V gene TRBV5-4 combines with J gene TRBJ2-5, with D possibly matching TRBD2 (5 bases). Trimming left V 2 bases short and J 5 bases short, with 16 bases between. The CDR3 covers 15 residues. Germline loops: CDR1 SGHNT, CDR2 YYREEE (reference sequence). CDR3 residues: CASSLWAGGSETQYF. CDR3 DNA sequence: TGTGCCAGCAGCTTATGGGCGGGTGGATCGGAGACCCAGTACTTC.

V and J are TRBV6-4 and TRBJ2-3; D is ambiguous. CDR1 is MRHNA, CDR2 SNTAGT, per germline. The CDR3 is 15 amino acids. Trimming pared 3 bases from V and 1 base from J, leaving 11 bases between. CDR3 region: CASSDEAGGTDTQYF. The DNA for the CDR3 is TGTGCCAGCAGTGATGAGGCAGGAGGCACAGATACGCAGTATTTT.

The rearrangement joins TRBV19 to TRBJ2-7; 12 bases line up with TRBD2. Germline lookup yields CDR1 LNHDA and CDR2 SQIVND (reference sequence). Losses at the gene ends were 5 bases for V and 0 bases for J; bases not matched to a gene: 8. The CDR3 spans 17 residues. The CDR3 is CASSPSGLAGNSYEQYF. The CDR3 nucleotides read TGTGCCAGTAGTCCTAGCGGACTAGCGGGAAACTCCTACGAGCAGTACTTC.

The genes are TRBV29-1 and TRBJ2-2; D perhaps matches TRBD2 (6 bases). V lost 8 bases and J lost 5, with 18 bases in between. This CDR3 is 14 amino acids long. CDR1 and CDR2 from the germline V gene are SQVTM and ANQGSEA. The CDR3 DNA reads TGCAGCTACGCGGGGTATGGGAGAACCGGGGAGCTGTTTTTT. Translating gives CSYAGYGRTGELFF.

The chain couples TRBV27 to TRBJ1-1; 7 positions agree with TRBD1. Looked up from germline, CDR1 is MNHEY and CDR2 is SMNVEV (reference sequence). The CDR3 extends over 14 amino acids. V lost 8 bases and J lost 0; bases outside the gene matches: 6. The DNA for the CDR3 is TGTGCCAGCGCCAGGGACAGCTTGAACACTGAAGCTTTCTTT. Translated, it gives CASARDSLNTEAFF.

This clone was counted a few times. The J gene is TRBJ2-1, the V gene TRBV7-9; 11 nucleotides agree with TRBD2. The CDR3 sequence is 16 residues long. The V gene's germline CDR1 is SEHNR and CDR2 FQNEAQ (reference sequence). J gave up 7 bases and V 2 bases, and 7 bases lay outside the gene matches. CDR3 protein: CASSLIGLAGQNEQFF. In DNA, the CDR3 is TGTGCCAGCAGCTTAATTGGACTAGCGGGTCAAAATGAGCAGTTCTTC.

The chain combines TRBV18 with TRBJ2-1; maybe TRBD1 (6 bases). This CDR3 region has 13 residues. CDR1 is KGHSH, CDR2 LQKENI, per germline. The ends were cut back, 0 bases at V and 10 bases at J, with 10 bases in the middle. This CDR3 reads CASSPPSDREQFF. CDR3 in DNA: TGTGCCAGCTCACCACCTTCAGACAGGGAGCAGTTCTTC.

For the CDR3, the DNA is TGTGCCAGCAGCTACCAACAGAATGAAGCTTTCTTT. Protein sequence: CASSYQQNEAFF. V gene TRBV11-2 combines with J gene TRBJ1-1; D unresolved. CDR1 is SGHAT and CDR2 is FQNNGV in the germline V gene. Trimming stripped 4 bases from V and 7 bases from J, with 10 bases between. The CDR3 is 12 amino acids. The full variable domain, rest sourced from reference TRBV11-2 and TRBJ1-1, is EAGVAQSPRYKIIEKRQSVAFWCNPISGHATLYWYQQILGQGPKLLIQFQNNGVVDDSQLPKDRFSAERLKGVDSTLKIQPAKLEDSAVYLCASSYQQNEAFFGQGTRLTVV.

The chain employs TRBV28 and TRBJ1-5; D unresolved. CDR3 size: 11 residues. Germline assignment: CDR1 MDHEN and CDR2 SYDVKM. The ends were cut back, 2 bases at V and 11 bases at J, with 7 bases in the middle. The DNA for the CDR3 is TGTGCCAGCAGTTTAAGGCGGACCCAGCATTTT. The encoded protein is CASSLRRTQHF.

The gene calls are TRBV13 and TRBJ1-2, with a possible D match to TRBD1 (5 bases). This CDR3 contains 14 residues. V was pared by 1 base and J by 8 bases, with 14 bases between. Germline V gives CDR1 PRHDT, CDR2 FYEKMQ (reference sequence). The CDR3: CASSLAWTDKGYTF. CDR3 nucleotide sequence: TGTGCCAGCAGCTTAGCTTGGACGGACAAAGGCTACACCTTC.

This clone was found once. The junction and the germline gene differ at one end; a read error may be behind it. The chain is built from TRBV4-1 and TRBJ1-1; D possibly corresponds to TRBD1 (6 bases). The CDR3 loop spans 14 amino acids. Germline loops: CDR1 MGHRA, CDR2 YSYEKL. CDR3 nucleotides: TGCGCCAGTAGCCAATTAGAAGGGGGCACTGAAGCTTTCTTT. It yields the protein CASSQLEGGTEAFF.

V usage is TRBV10-1 and J usage is TRBJ2-5; 7 nucleotides line up with TRBD2. Germline V gene sequence: CDR1 WNHNN, CDR2 SYGVQD (reference sequence). The CDR3 runs 15 residues. V lost 3 bases to trimming and J lost 1 base; unmatched junction nucleotides: 5. The CDR3 sequence is CASSDQSSGQETQYF. The CDR3 DNA is TGCGCCAGCAGTGATCAGTCTAGCGGCCAAGAGACCCAGTACTTC.

The chain joins TRBV11-2 to TRBJ2-3; no clear D gene. The ends were cut back, 6 bases at V and 1 base at J, with 17 bases in the middle. CDR3 length: 16 amino acids. Germline CDR1 SGHAT, CDR2 FQNNGV. CDR3 amino acids: CASSASVRRRTDTQYF. Written as DNA, the CDR3 is TGTGCCAGCAGTGCGTCCGTGCGCCGACGCACAGATACGCAGTATTTT.

This clone came up a few times. The same CDR3 also results from other DNA sequences found in this sample. The genes are TRBV5-4 and TRBJ2-7; D perhaps matches TRBD2 (7 bases). Germline V gene sequence: CDR1 SGHNT, CDR2 YYREEE (reference sequence). The CDR3 spans 16 residues. The V end lost 4 bases, the J end lost 6 bases, and 23 bases lay between the germline ends. The CDR3 bases are TGTGCCAGCAGCCTCGGCGGGGGCCCCTCACCGGGCGAGCAGTACTTC. Encoded protein: CASSLGGGPSPGEQYF.

The chain is built from TRBV19 and TRBJ1-1; D unresolved. In germline, CDR1 is LNHDA, CDR2 SQIVND (reference sequence). CDR3 size: 15 residues. The V and J ends lost 5 bases and 1 base respectively, with 14 bases between them. CDR3 protein: CASSERAGSNTEAFF. The CDR3 region has the DNA TGTGCCAGTAGTGAAAGGGCCGGGTCGAACACTGAAGCTTTCTTT.

The V and J genes are TRBV7-9 and TRBJ2-1; D unclear. Germline V CDR1 and CDR2: SEHNR, FQNEAQ (reference sequence). V gave up 1 base and J gave up 6 bases, with 13 bases separating them. The CDR3 spans 15 residues. Here the CDR3 DNA reads TGTGCCAGCAGCTTAGGGCTAGTCCCATCCAATGAGCAGTTCTTC. Translating gives CASSLGLVPSNEQFF. Looking up the rest from reference TRBV7-9 and TRBJ2-1 gives the full variable domain: DTGVSQNPRHKITKRGQNVTFRCDPISEHNRLYWYRQTLGQGPEFLTYFQNEAQLEKSRLLSDRFSAERPKGSFSTLEIQRTEQGDSAMYLCASSLGLVPSNEQFFGPGTRLTVL.

The CDR3 loop reads CASSSKDRVDEQFF. CDR3 DNA: TGTGCCAGCAGCTCGAAGGACAGGGTTGATGAGCAGTTCTTC. This chain connects TRBV9 to TRBJ2-1; TRBD1 agrees at 8 bases. This CDR3 contains 14 residues. Germline loops: CDR1 SGDLS, CDR2 YYNGEE. The J segment lost 8 bases and the V segment lost 4 bases, leaving 8 bases of the junction unmatched. Drawing the rest from reference TRBV9 and TRBJ2-1, the complete variable domain is DSGVTQTPKHLITATGQRVTLRCSPRSGDLSVYWYQQSLDQGLQFLIQYYNGEERAKGNILERFSAQQFPDLHSELNLSSLELGDSALYFCASSSKDRVDEQFFGPGTRLTVL.

The chain employs TRBV27 and TRBJ2-7, with 7 bases matching TRBD1. In germline, CDR1 is MNHEY, CDR2 SMNVEV (reference sequence). Trimming removed 6 bases from V and 3 bases from J; junction bases left unmatched: 5. The CDR3 covers 13 residues. The CDR3 region is CASRGTANYEQYF. The CDR3, as DNA: TGTGCCAGCAGAGGGACAGCGAACTACGAGCAGTACTTC.

The rearrangement uses TRBV20-1 and TRBJ1-1, with D perhaps matching TRBD1 (6 bases). The CDR3 totals 11 residues. The germline gives CDR1 DFQATT, CDR2 SNEGSKA (reference sequence). V dropped 3 bases and J dropped 6 bases, with 8 bases sitting between them. CDR3 bases: TGCAGTGCTAGTCAGGGGTCTGAAGCTTTCTTT. Its translation is CSASQGSEAFF.